The subject of this entry is one T cell receptor beta chain. The entry originates in a study of T-cell memory formation after mild COVID-19. Per germline, CDR1 MNHNY and CDR2 SVGAGI (reference sequence). V lost 6 bases and J lost 4; bases outside the gene matches: 9. The CDR3 has 15 amino acids. TCRdb itself ran the 5' RACE reads through MiXCR, one entry per CDR3 protein. The sample includes hundreds of thousands of distinct CDR3 sequences, 20% to 30% of them seen just once. This TCR was sampled from an adult woman who had mild COVID-19 (a few samples of this study predate the infection). Cell type and time point are not known. Sequencing input: PBMCs or a T cell subset sorted from them (not recorded which). This rearrangement joins TRBV6-6 to TRBJ1-5; 7 bases match TRBD1. The DNA for the CDR3 is TGTGCCAGCAGGAAGCCCGGGACAGAAAATCAGCCCCAGCATTTT. It encodes CASRKPGTENQPQHF.